This TCR beta chain was recorded in a study of blood T cell repertoires in COVID-19. The overall study: Whether acute or convalescent, the COVID-19 samples came from the United States, Italy and Spain. T cells, B-cell-depleted T cells, or PBMCs supplied cDNA or gDNA.

As processed by the authors: Reference gene primer amplification in the assay estimated nucleated cell counts. Some clones are missing from TCRdb's copy, which holds only in-frame ones; the method was immunoSEQ multiplex PCR. Clonal size and the V and J genes are those of that table, whereas D and trimming came from the DNA. The table records approximately 280,000 clones, nearly 90% of them present only once. Germline CDR1 and CDR2: WSHSY and SAAADI. V shed 0 bases and J shed 5 bases, with 10 bases lying between them. CDR3 length: 15 residues. This chain uses TRBV10-2 with TRBJ2-2; D possibly corresponds to TRBD1 (5 bases). This TCR was recovered from a man aged 18 to 29 with active or convalescent COVID-19. Sequences were obtained from peripheral blood. The CDR3 loop reads CASSESAAGTGELFF. Written as DNA, the CDR3 is TGCGCCAGCAGTGAGTCGGCGGCAGGGACCGGGGAGCTGTTTTTT.